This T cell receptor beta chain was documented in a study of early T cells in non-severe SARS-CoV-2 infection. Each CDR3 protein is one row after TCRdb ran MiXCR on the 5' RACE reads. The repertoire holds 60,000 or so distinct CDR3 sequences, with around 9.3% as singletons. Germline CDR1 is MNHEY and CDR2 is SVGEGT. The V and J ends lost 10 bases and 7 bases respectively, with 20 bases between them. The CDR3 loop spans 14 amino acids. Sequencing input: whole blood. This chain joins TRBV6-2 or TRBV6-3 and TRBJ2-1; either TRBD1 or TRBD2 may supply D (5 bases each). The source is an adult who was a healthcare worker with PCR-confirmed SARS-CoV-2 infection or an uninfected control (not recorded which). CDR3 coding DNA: TGTGCCACTCTCTCCGGGACGCATAGGAATGAGCAGTTCTTC. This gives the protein CATLSGTHRNEQFF.